This passage covers 8 T cell receptor beta chains from one sample sequenced in a study of blood T cell repertoires in COVID-19. Clones were read by immunoSEQ multiplex PCR, and TCRdb kept only the in-frame ones, dropping some. The sample records 200,000 to 300,000 clones, around 86% being singletons. The specimen sequenced was PBMCs or T cells enriched from blood (not recorded which). All receptors derive from a woman aged 18-35 years who had recovered from COVID-19.

This chain links TRBV7-8 with TRBJ1-4; perhaps TRBD1 as D (6 bases). The CDR3 contains 18 residues. Germline V gene data show CDR1 as SGHVS and CDR2 as FQNEAQ. Trimming removed 3 bases at V and 4 bases at J, with 21 bases between. For the CDR3, the DNA is TGTGCCAGCAGCTTTCTCCAACCCGCAGGGGATATTAATGAAAAACTGTTTTTT. Translation: CASSFLQPAGDINEKLFF.

The chain combines TRBV5-6 with TRBJ1-4, with 7 positions matching TRBD1. The trim removed 2 bases at V and 5 bases at J, leaving 9 bases unmatched. Looked up from germline, CDR1 is SGHDT and CDR2 is YYEEEE. There are 16 residues in the CDR3. The DNA of the CDR3 is TGTGCCAGCAGCTTTGGGACCGGGACAGTAAATGAAAAACTGTTTTTT. Encoded protein: CASSFGTGTVNEKLFF.

The V call is TRBV29-1, the J call TRBJ2-7; the D is unclear. V shed 1 base and J shed 2 bases, with 6 bases lying between them. The CDR3 covers 12 residues. Germline V gene lookup returns CDR1 SQVTM and CDR2 ANQGSEA. CDR3 nucleotides: TGCAGCGTTGAAGGACACACCTACGAGCAGTACTTC. Protein: CSVEGHTYEQYF.

The chain links TRBV5-4 to TRBJ2-1; 13 nucleotides line up with TRBD2. The V segment lost 3 bases and the J segment 4 bases; nucleotides outside the gene matches: 4. The CDR3 extends over 16 amino acids. The V gene's germline CDR1 is SGHNT and CDR2 YYREEE (reference sequence). The CDR3 region is CASSYSLAGGYNEQFF. The CDR3 DNA is TGTGCCAGCAGCTACTCACTAGCGGGAGGGTACAATGAGCAGTTCTTC.

V usage is TRBV3-1 (or the pseudogene TRBV3-2) and J usage is TRBJ2-7; perhaps TRBD1 as D (6 bases). V was pared by 2 bases and J by 0 bases, with 14 bases between. Germline lookup yields CDR1 LGHDT and CDR2 YNNKEL (reference sequence). The CDR3 extends over 16 amino acids. CDR3 sequence (DNA): TGTGCCAGCAGCCAATTCCGGGACACGACCTCCTACGAGCAGTACTTC. The encoded protein is CASSQFRDTTSYEQYF.

This clone was seen only once. The gene calls are TRBV27 and TRBJ2-1; weak D call: TRBD2 (5 bases). V lost 2 bases and J 8 bases, leaving 7 bases between the germline ends. This CDR3 comprises 12 residues. The germline gives CDR1 MNHEY, CDR2 SMNVEV (reference sequence). The CDR3 DNA follows: TGTGCCAGCAGTTTAGGAGCGGATGAGCAGTTCTTC. Its translation is CASSLGADEQFF.

The CDR3 protein is CASLTTGLAGGPSYNEQFF. The CDR3 bases are TGTGCCAGCCTAACCACGGGACTAGCGGGAGGGCCGAGTTACAATGAGCAGTTCTTC. V usage is TRBV2 and J usage is TRBJ2-1; TRBD2 matches at 16 bases. This CDR3 contains 19 residues. The germline V gene has CDR1 SNHLY and CDR2 FYNNEI. J lost 4 bases, V lost 8 bases, and 14 bases had no gene match. Drawing the rest from reference TRBV2 and TRBJ2-1, the complete variable domain is EPEVTQTPSHQVTQMGQEVILRCVPISNHLYFYWYRQILGQKVEFLVSFYNNEISEKSEIFDDQFSVERPDGSNFTLKIRSTKLEDSAMYFCASLTTGLAGGPSYNEQFFGPGTRLTVL.

For the CDR3, the DNA is TGTGCCAGCAGCTTAGGGCCGGAGGAGACGCAGTATTTT. This gives the protein CASSLGPEETQYF. The chain employs TRBV11-2 and TRBJ2-3; a possible D gene is TRBD2 (5 bases). V shed 1 base and J shed 9 bases, with 11 bases lying between them. The CDR3 runs 13 residues. CDR1 is SGHAT and CDR2 is FQNNGV in the germline V gene. Full variable domain (rest looked up from reference TRBV11-2 and TRBJ2-3): EAGVAQSPRYKIIEKRQSVAFWCNPISGHATLYWYQQILGQGPKLLIQFQNNGVVDDSQLPKDRFSAERLKGVDSTLKIQPAKLEDSAVYLCASSLGPEETQYFGPGTRLTVL.